The sample holds a few counts of the clone carrying this T cell receptor beta chain. The data were obtained in a study of T-cell memory formation after mild COVID-19. Study summary: TCR clustering was largely donor specific.

There are 14 residues in the CDR3. Germline values: CDR1 DFQATT, CDR2 SNEGSKA (reference sequence). Trimming removed 3 bases from V and 10 bases from J; junction bases left unmatched: 9. Using constant-segment primers, 5'RACE produced TCR alpha and TCR beta cDNA libraries carrying sample barcodes and UMIs. MiXCR was run by TCRdb on the 5' RACE reads, yielding one entry per CDR3 protein. The sample lists about 270,000 distinct CDR3 sequences, 15% to 20% occurring once. Material for sequencing was PBMCs or a T cell subset sorted from them (not recorded which). The V call is TRBV20-1, the J call TRBJ2-1; 10 bases agree with TRBD2. This receptor was identified in a man between 18 and 29 years old who had mild COVID-19 (a few samples of this study predate the infection). Cell type and time point are not known. In DNA form, the CDR3 reads TGCAGTGCTAGTTTAGTAGCGGGGGGCCGGGAGCAGTTCTTC. Translated, it gives CSASLVAGGREQFF.